Detailed here is one T cell receptor beta chain. The antigen remains unidentified. This specimen comes from a study of CD8+CD57+ T cells in acquired aplastic anemia. Study details: When averaged, DNA from sorted CD4+ and CD8+ cells came to 2.5 to 3.5 ug. Some 10 million reads were obtained on average for healthy donor CD4+ cells. The study, taken as a whole, reports: Patients and controls had in common fewer than 30 CD8+ CDR3 sequences.

From germline, CDR1 is LNHDA and CDR2 SQIVND (reference sequence). CDR3 length: 13 residues. V was pared by 7 bases and J by 4 bases, with 13 bases between. The study profiled TCR beta VDJ and CDR3 using genomic DNA as template. TCRdb fed the reads into MiXCR, producing one record per CDR3 protein. The sample lists 150,000 to 200,000 distinct CDR3 sequences; 46% were seen once. The J gene is TRBJ1-1, the V gene TRBV19; no clear D gene. Sequencing was performed on sorted CD4+, CD8+, or CD8+CD57+ T cells (not recorded which) from PBMCs. The sequence derives from a human donor in good health. The CDR3 loop reads CASITREGTEAFF. DNA for the CDR3: TGTGCCAGTATCACTCGGGAAGGCACTGAAGCTTTCTTT.